This T cell receptor (beta chain) was captured by sequencing in a study of blood T cell repertoires in COVID-19. Study information: Some COVID-19 samples were acute and others convalescent; all came from the United States, Italy and Spain. Sources were T cells, B-cell-depleted T cells, or PBMCs; the material itself was cDNA or gDNA.

In germline, CDR1 is MNHNY, CDR2 SVGAGI (reference sequence). This CDR3 region has 16 residues. V shed 2 bases and J 4 bases; nucleotides not matched to a gene: 5. Authors' analysis steps: Reference gene primer amplification gave nucleated cell count estimates. Assay used: immunoSEQ multiplex PCR; TCRdb lists only in-frame clones, some missing. The V and J calls and clone size are taken from that table; D and trimming were inferred from the DNA. The table includes some 320,000 clones, about nine tenths detected once. The sample taken for sequencing was peripheral blood. This TCR was recovered from a woman in her 30s with COVID-19, enrolled during active disease. The chain links TRBV6-6 to TRBJ2-3; 11 bases map to TRBD2. CDR3 in amino acids: CASSYGRGLAADTQYF. The CDR3 DNA follows: TGTGCCAGCAGTTACGGGAGGGGACTAGCGGCAGATACGCAGTATTTT.